The T cell receptor beta chain described here comes from a study of blood T cell repertoires in COVID-19. Across the study: Material from acute and convalescent COVID-19 was sourced from the United States, Italy and Spain.

Losses at the gene ends were 2 bases for V and 5 bases for J; bases not matched to a gene: 2. The germline CDR1 and CDR2 sequences are KGHSH and LQKENI. The CDR3 has 14 amino acids. Original processing notes: Counts of nucleated cells, estimated from reference gene primer amplification, were obtained. Sequencing was performed with immunoSEQ multiplex PCR; in TCRdb, only in-frame clones are kept and a portion is missing. V and J calls and clone size are copied from that table; D and trimming were computed from the DNA. The data show 200,000 to 250,000 clones, more than 80% seen once. The chain joins TRBV18 to TRBJ1-1; 10 bases line up with TRBD1. The sample consisted of peripheral blood. The sequence derives from a woman of 80 years or more with acute or convalescent COVID-19. In DNA form, the CDR3 reads TGTGCCAGCTCACCAGGGACAGGGGCAACTGAAGCTTTCTTT. This gives the protein CASSPGTGATEAFF. Combining the CDR3 with reference TRBV18 and TRBJ1-1 gives the whole variable domain NAGVMQNPRHLVRRRGQEARLRCSPMKGHSHVYWYRQLPEEGLKFMVYLQKENIIDESGMPKERFSAEFPKEGPSILRIQQVVRGDSAAYFCASSPGTGATEAFFGQGTRLTVV.